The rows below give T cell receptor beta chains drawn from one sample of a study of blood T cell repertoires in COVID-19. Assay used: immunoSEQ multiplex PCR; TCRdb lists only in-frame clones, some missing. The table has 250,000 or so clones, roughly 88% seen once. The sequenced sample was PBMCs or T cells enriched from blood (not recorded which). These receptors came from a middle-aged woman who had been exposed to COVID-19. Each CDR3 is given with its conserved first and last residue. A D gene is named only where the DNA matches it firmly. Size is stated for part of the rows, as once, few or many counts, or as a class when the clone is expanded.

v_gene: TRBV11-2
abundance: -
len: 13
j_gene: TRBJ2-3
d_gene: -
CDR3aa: CASRHSSSDTQYF
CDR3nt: TGTGCCAGCAGACATTCTAGCTCAGATACGCAGTATTTT

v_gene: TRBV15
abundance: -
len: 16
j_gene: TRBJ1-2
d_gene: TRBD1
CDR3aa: CATSRASGTAFYGYTF
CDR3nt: TGTGCCACCAGCAGAGCATCCGGGACAGCTTTCTATGGCTACACCTTC

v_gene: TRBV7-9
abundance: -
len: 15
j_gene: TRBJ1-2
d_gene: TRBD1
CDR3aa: CASSTYRGGTYGYTF
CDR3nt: TGTGCCAGCAGCACCTACAGGGGCGGAACGTATGGCTACACCTTC

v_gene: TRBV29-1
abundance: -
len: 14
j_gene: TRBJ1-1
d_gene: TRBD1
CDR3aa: CSVRTGQANTEAFF
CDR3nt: TGCAGCGTCAGGACAGGGCAGGCGAACACTGAAGCTTTCTTT

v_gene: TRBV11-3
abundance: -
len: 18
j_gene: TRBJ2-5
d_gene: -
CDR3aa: CASSLDWGRQGVQETQYF
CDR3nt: TGTGCCAGCAGCTTAGACTGGGGGCGCCAGGGCGTTCAAGAGACCCAGTACTTC

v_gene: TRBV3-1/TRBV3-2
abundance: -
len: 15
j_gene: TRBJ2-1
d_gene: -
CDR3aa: CASSQGGPRTNEQFF
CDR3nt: TGTGCCAGCAGCCAAGGGGGCCCACGCACCAATGAGCAGTTCTTC

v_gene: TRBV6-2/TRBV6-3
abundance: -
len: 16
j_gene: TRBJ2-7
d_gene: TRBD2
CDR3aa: CASSLSGGYTSYEQYF
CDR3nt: TGTGCCAGCAGTCTGAGCGGGGGCTATACCTCCTACGAGCAGTACTTC

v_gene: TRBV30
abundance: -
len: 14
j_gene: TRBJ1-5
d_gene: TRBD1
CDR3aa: CAWSSGQGGQPQHF
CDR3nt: TGTGCCTGGAGCTCCGGACAGGGAGGTCAGCCCCAGCATTTT

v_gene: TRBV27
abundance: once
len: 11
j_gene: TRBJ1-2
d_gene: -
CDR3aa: CASSSRYGYTF
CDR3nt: TGTGCCAGCAGTTCCAGATATGGCTACACCTTC

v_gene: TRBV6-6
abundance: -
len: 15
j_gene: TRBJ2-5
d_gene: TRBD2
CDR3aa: CASSDNSGAQETQYF
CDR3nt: TGTGCCAGCAGTGATAATAGCGGGGCCCAAGAGACCCAGTACTTC

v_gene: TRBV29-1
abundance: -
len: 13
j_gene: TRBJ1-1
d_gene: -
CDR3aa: CSVEEGVRFEAFF
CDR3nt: TGCAGCGTTGAAGAGGGTGTGCGGTTTGAAGCTTTCTTT

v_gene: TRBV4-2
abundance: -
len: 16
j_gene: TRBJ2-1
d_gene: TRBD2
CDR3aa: CASQPSGGRNENEQFF
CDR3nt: TGTGCCAGCCAGCCGTCCGGCGGGAGGAATGAGAATGAGCAGTTCTTC

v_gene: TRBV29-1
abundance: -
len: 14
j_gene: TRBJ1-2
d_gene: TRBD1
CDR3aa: CSAAQGGPKNGYTF
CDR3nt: TGCAGCGCCGCACAGGGGGGGCCTAAAAATGGCTACACCTTC

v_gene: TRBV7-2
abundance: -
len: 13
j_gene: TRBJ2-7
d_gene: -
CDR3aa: CASSLARGYEQYF
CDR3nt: TGTGCCAGCAGCTTAGCTCGGGGATACGAGCAGTACTTC

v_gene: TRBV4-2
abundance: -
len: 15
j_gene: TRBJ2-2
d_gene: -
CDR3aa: CASSQGALFTGELFF
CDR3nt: TGTGCCAGCAGCCAAGGGGCCCTCTTCACCGGGGAGCTGTTTTTT

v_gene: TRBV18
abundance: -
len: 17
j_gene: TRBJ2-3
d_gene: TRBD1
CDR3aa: CASSPPYQGARKDTQYF
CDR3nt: TGTGCCAGCTCACCGCCCTACCAGGGGGCGCGAAAAGATACGCAGTATTTT

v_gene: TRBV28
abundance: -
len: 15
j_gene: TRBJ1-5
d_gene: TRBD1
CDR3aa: CASSFEGQGNQPQHF
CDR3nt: TGTGCCAGCAGTTTTGAGGGACAGGGCAATCAGCCCCAGCATTTT

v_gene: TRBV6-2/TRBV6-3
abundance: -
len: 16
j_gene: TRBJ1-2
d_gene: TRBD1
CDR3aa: CASSYSIGTGAHGYTF
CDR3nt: TGTGCCAGCAGTTACTCGATCGGGACAGGGGCCCATGGCTACACCTTC

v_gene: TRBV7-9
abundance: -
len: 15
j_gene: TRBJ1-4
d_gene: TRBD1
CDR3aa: CASSANPGQWEKLFF
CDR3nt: TGTGCCAGCAGCGCAAACCCGGGACAGTGGGAAAAACTGTTTTTT

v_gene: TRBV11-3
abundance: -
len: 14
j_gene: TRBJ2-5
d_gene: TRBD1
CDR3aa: CASSPDRGQETQYF
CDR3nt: TGTGCCAGCAGCCCGGACAGGGGCCAAGAGACCCAGTACTTC

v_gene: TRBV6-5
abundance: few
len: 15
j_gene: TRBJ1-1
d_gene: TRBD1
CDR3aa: CASRKFRAGGTEAFF
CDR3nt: TGTGCCAGCAGAAAGTTCCGTGCAGGGGGCACTGAAGCTTTCTTT

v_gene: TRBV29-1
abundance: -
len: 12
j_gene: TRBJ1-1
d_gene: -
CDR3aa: CSADNMNTEAFF
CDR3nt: TGCAGCGCTGATAACATGAACACTGAAGCTTTCTTT

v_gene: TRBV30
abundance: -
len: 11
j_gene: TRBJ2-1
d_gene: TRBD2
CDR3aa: CVLAGGPGQFF
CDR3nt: TGTGTGCTAGCGGGAGGGCCGGGGCAGTTCTTC

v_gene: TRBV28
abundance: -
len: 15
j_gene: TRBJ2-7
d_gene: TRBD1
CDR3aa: CASSPHFGQAYEQYF
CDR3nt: TGTGCCAGCAGTCCTCACTTCGGACAGGCCTACGAGCAGTACTTC

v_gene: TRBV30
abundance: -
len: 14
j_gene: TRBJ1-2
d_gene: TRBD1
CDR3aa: CAWSVRQGARGYTF
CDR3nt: TGTGCCTGGAGTGTACGACAGGGGGCGCGTGGCTACACCTTC

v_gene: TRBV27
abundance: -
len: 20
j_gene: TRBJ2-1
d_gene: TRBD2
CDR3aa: CASRPTLLAGELRSYNEQFF
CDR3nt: TGTGCCAGCAGGCCTACCCTTCTAGCGGGAGAACTACGCTCCTACAATGAGCAGTTCTTC

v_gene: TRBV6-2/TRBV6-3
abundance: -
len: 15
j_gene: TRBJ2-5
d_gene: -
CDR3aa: CASSYGRRIQETQYF
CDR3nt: TGTGCCAGCAGTTATGGTCGGCGGATCCAAGAGACCCAGTACTTC

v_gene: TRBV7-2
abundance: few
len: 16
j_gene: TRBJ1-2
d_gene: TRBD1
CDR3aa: CASSPRQGTVNYGYTF
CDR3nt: TGTGCCAGCAGCCCTAGACAGGGTACCGTTAACTATGGCTACACCTTC

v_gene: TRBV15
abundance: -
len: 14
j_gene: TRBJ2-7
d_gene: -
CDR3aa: CATSRDRASYEQYF
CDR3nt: TGTGCCACCAGCAGAGACAGGGCCTCCTACGAGCAGTACTTC

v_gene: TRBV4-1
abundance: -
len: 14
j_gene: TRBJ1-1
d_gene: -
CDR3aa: CASSQEVSGTEAFF
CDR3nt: TGCGCCAGCAGCCAAGAGGTTAGTGGCACTGAAGCTTTCTTT

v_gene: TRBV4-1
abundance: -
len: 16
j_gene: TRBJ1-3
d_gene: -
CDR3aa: CASSQYSLISGNTIYF
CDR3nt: TGCGCCAGCAGCCAATATTCTCTAATCTCTGGAAACACCATATATTTT

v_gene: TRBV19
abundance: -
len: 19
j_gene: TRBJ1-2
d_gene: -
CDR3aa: CASSIFLGAQGKTNYGYTF
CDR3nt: TGTGCCAGTAGTATATTCCTGGGGGCACAGGGAAAAACTAACTATGGCTACACCTTC

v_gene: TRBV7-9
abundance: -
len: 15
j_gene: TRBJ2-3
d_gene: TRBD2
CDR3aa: CASNLAGVGTDTQYF
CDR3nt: TGTGCCAGCAACCTAGCGGGAGTTGGCACAGATACGCAGTATTTT

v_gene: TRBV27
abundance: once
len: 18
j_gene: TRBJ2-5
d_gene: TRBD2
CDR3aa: CASSLLTSGGPGEETQYF
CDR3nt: TGTGCCAGCAGTTTGCTGACTAGCGGGGGGCCGGGGGAAGAGACCCAGTACTTC

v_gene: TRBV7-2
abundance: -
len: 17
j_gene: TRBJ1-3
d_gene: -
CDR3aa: CASSLVRGSGTGNTIYF
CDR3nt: TGTGCCAGCAGCTTAGTTCGAGGAAGTGGCACTGGAAACACCATATATTTT

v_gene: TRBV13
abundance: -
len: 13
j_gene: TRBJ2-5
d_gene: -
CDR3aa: CASSAGRQETQYF
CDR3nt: TGTGCCAGCAGTGCGGGGCGCCAAGAGACCCAGTACTTC

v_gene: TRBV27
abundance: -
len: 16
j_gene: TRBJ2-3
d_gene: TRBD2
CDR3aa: CASSDPTSGDTDTQYF
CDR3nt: TGTGCCAGCAGTGACCCGACTAGCGGAGACACAGATACGCAGTATTTT

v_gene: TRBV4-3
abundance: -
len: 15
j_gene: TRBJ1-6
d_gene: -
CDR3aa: CASSPQRTDNSPLHF
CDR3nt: TGCGCCAGCAGCCCACAGAGGACAGATAATTCACCCCTCCACTTT

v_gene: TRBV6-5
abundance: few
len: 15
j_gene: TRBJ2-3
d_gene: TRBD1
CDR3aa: CASSHRDRGTDTQYF
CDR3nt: TGTGCCAGCAGTCACCGGGACAGGGGGACAGATACGCAGTATTTT

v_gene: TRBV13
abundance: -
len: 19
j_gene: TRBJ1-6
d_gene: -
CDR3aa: CASSPPGGPVNLYNSPLHF
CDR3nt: TGTGCCAGCAGCCCCCCGGGAGGACCCGTTAATCTCTATAATTCACCCCTCCACTTT

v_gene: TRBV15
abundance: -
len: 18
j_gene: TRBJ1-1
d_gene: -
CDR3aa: CATSRDSVWVAERGVTFF
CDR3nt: TGTGCCACCAGCAGAGATAGCGTATGGGTGGCAGAGCGTGGTGTAACTTTCTTT

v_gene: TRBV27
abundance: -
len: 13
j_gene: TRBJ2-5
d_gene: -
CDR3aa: CASSFLATETQYF
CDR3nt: TGTGCCAGCAGTTTTTTAGCTACGGAGACCCAGTACTTC

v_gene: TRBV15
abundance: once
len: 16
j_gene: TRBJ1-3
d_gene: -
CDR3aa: CATSRDLPDSGNTIYF
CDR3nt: TGTGCCACCAGCAGAGATCTCCCAGACTCTGGAAACACCATATATTTT

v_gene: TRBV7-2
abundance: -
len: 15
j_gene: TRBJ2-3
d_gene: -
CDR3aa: CASSLAGGITDTQYF
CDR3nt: TGTGCCAGCAGCTTAGCGGGGGGTATCACAGATACGCAGTATTTT

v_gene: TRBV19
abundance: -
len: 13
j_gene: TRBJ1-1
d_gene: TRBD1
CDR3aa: CASRQGVRVEAFF
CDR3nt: TGTGCCAGTAGACAGGGGGTTCGAGTGGAAGCTTTCTTT

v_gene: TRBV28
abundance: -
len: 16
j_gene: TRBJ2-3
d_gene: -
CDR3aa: CASKGLESSSTDTQYF
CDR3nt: TGTGCCAGCAAGGGACTGGAATCATCTAGCACAGATACGCAGTATTTT

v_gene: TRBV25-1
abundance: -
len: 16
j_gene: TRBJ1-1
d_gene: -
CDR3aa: CASSEVYRFVNTEAFF
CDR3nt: TGTGCCAGCAGTGAGGTCTACAGGTTCGTGAACACTGAAGCTTTCTTT

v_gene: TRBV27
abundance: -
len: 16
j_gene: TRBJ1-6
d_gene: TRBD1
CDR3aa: CASSPDRRSYNSPLHF
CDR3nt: TGTGCCAGCAGTCCGGACAGGCGGTCCTATAATTCACCCCTCCACTTT